The 12 T cell receptor beta chains below all came from one sample that was sequenced in a study of beta chain features in type 1 diabetes. Study-wide findings and caveats: TCRB CDR3s from Type 1 diabetes patients were moderately but significantly shorter in all four CD4+ subsets.

The authors reverse transcribed all of the isolated RNA, so sequencing captured expressed TCRB transcripts. Data came from immunoSEQ multiplex PCR; TCRdb stores just in-frame clones and leaves some out. Altogether hundreds of thousands of clones are present, around 15% being singletons, with the ten largest covering roughly 0.04%. The antigens for these receptors are not known. Sequences were obtained from naive CD4+ T cells from blood. The receptor source for this set is a man aged 18 to 30 with type 1 diabetes.

This clone was observed once. The rearrangement uses TRBV11-2 and TRBJ1-1; weak D call: TRBD1 (6 bases). Trimming shortened V by 5 bases and J by 6 bases, and 19 bases separated the two germline ends. Looked up from germline, CDR1 is SGHAT and CDR2 is FQNNGV. The CDR3 length is 15 residues. The CDR3 coding sequence is TGTGCCAGCAGCCCTAGGGGGGGGTTTCGGTCTGAAGCTTTCTTT. It encodes CASSPRGGFRSEAFF.

The chain uses TRBV19 and TRBJ2-3, with 7 positions matching TRBD1. Trimming removed 6 bases from V and 2 bases from J; junction bases left unmatched: 11. CDR3 length: 16 amino acids. Germline CDR1 is LNHDA and CDR2 is SQIVND (reference sequence). The CDR3 region is CASRAPGQMLTDTQYF. The DNA of the CDR3 is TGTGCCAGTAGGGCCCCGGGACAGATGCTCACAGATACGCAGTATTTT.

This clone was recorded a few times. The CDR3 DNA is TGCGCCAGCAGCTGGCGGGCAGGAACTTCCTACGAGCAGTACTTC. Protein product: CASSWRAGTSYEQYF. This rearrangement joins TRBV5-1 to TRBJ2-7; TRBD2 might be the D (5 bases). The CDR3 covers 15 residues. CDR1 and CDR2 from the germline V gene are SGHRS and YFSETQ. Trimming stripped 3 bases from V and 1 base from J, with 14 bases between.

The chain recombines TRBV6-5 with TRBJ1-2, with TRBD1 matching over 7 bases. This CDR3 contains 14 residues. Per germline, CDR1 MNHEY and CDR2 SVGAGI. V trimming: 6 bases; J trimming: 1 base; junction bases outside the gene matches: 5. The CDR3 DNA reads TGTGCCAGCAGGGAGACAGGGCATAACTATGGCTACACCTTC. Its protein product is CASRETGHNYGYTF.

This clone was recorded many times. This chain uses TRBV28 with TRBJ2-1, with D possibly TRBD2 on 6 matching bases. The ends were cut back, 10 bases at V and 3 bases at J, with 13 bases in the middle. The CDR3 consists of 13 residues. The germline V gene has CDR1 MDHEN and CDR2 SYDVKM. CDR3 coding DNA: TGTGCCACAGGCCGGAGGGACTACAATGAGCAGTTCTTC. It is translated as CATGRRDYNEQFF.

This chain uses TRBV23-1 with TRBJ2-7; D not resolved. TRBV23-1 is an ORF, and what it does is uncertain. The CDR3 consists of 15 residues. V was cut by 7 bases and J by 0 bases, with 16 bases left in between. CDR3 DNA sequence: TGCGCCAGCACTAACAGTATTAAGAGCTCCTACGAGCAGTACTTC. This encodes CASTNSIKSSYEQYF.

The chain couples TRBV2 to TRBJ2-5; the D is unclear. Germline CDR1 SNHLY, CDR2 FYNNEI. The V and J ends lost 4 bases and 1 base respectively, with 10 bases between them. The length of the CDR3 is 14 residues. CDR3 sequence: CASSGATSQETQYF. CDR3 bases: TGTGCCAGCAGTGGGGCGACCTCCCAAGAGACCCAGTACTTC. Together with reference TRBV2 and TRBJ2-5, the CDR3 gives the full variable domain: EPEVTQTPSHQVTQMGQEVILRCVPISNHLYFYWYRQILGQKVEFLVSFYNNEISEKSEIFDDQFSVERPDGSNFTLKIRSTKLEDSAMYFCASSGATSQETQYFGPGTRLLVL.

This clone was seen a few times. The chain has TRBV28 and TRBJ2-7; D ambiguous. Per the germline V gene, CDR1 is MDHEN and CDR2 is SYDVKM. The V end was cut by 6 bases, the J end by 4 bases, with 16 bases between. This CDR3 has 14 amino acids. CDR3 in DNA: TGTGCCAGCAGCTTCCCTCCCCTATCTTACGAGCAGTACTTC. Translation gives CASSFPPLSYEQYF.

The chain couples TRBV27 to TRBJ1-1, with a weak D call TRBD1 (6 bases). CDR1 is MNHEY and CDR2 is SMNVEV in the germline V gene (reference sequence). The CDR3 covers 15 residues. V shed 7 bases and J shed 3 bases, with 18 bases lying between them. The CDR3 spells CASMTGGAGDTEAFF. The CDR3 nucleotides are TGTGCCAGCATGACGGGGGGGGCTGGGGACACTGAAGCTTTCTTT.

This clone was counted between two and nine times. The chain combines TRBV6-5 with TRBJ1-2; no clear D gene. This CDR3 is 15 amino acids long. Trimming left V 4 bases short and J 2 bases short, with 14 bases between. Germline CDR1 reads MNHEY; CDR2 reads SVGAGI. As DNA, the CDR3 is TGTGCCAGCAGTTCCCCCGGCCATTCAAACTATGGCTACACCTTC. Its protein product is CASSSPGHSNYGYTF.

The rearrangement uses TRBV18 and TRBJ2-3; no definite D call. The V end lost 1 base, the J end lost 2 bases, and 7 bases lay between the germline ends. Germline assignment: CDR1 KGHSH and CDR2 LQKENI. The CDR3 sequence is 14 residues long. As DNA, the CDR3 is TGTGCCAGCTCACCACGGGCAGACACAGATACGCAGTATTTT. This translates into CASSPRADTDTQYF.

The chain is built from TRBV7-9 and TRBJ1-4; 7 bases are shared with TRBD1. Germline-derived CDR1 and CDR2 are SEHNR and FQNEAQ (reference sequence). The V segment lost 3 bases and the J segment 8 bases; nucleotides outside the gene matches: 9. The CDR3 loop spans 15 amino acids. The CDR3 DNA follows: TGTGCCAGCAGCTTCGGACAGGCCATGGGGGAAAAACTGTTTTTT. Translated, it gives CASSFGQAMGEKLFF. The variable domain in full, with the rest retrieved from reference TRBV7-9 and TRBJ1-4, is DTGVSQNPRHKITKRGQNVTFRCDPISEHNRLYWYRQTLGQGPEFLTYFQNEAQLEKSRLLSDRFSAERPKGSFSTLEIQRTEQGDSAMYLCASSFGQAMGEKLFFGSGTQLSVL.